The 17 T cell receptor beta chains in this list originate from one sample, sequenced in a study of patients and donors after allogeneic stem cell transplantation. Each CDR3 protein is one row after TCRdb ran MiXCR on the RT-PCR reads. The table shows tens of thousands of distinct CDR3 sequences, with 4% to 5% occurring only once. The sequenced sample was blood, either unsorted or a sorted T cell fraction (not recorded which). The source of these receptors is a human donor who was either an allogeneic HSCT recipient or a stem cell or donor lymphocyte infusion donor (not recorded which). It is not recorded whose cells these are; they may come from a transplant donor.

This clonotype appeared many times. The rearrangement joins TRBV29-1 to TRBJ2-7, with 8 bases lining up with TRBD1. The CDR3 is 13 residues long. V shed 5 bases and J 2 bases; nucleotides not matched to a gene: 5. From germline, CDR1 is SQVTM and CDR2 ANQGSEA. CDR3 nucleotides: TGCAGCGTTCGGGGACAGGAGACCTACGAGCAGTACTTC. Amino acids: CSVRGQETYEQYF.

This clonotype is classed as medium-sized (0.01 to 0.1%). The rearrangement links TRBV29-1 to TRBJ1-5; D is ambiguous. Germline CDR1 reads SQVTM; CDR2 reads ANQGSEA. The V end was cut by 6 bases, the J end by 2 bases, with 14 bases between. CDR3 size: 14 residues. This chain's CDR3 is CSVALGLGNQPQHF. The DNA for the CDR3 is TGCAGCGTCGCACTCGGGCTAGGCAATCAGCCCCAGCATTTT.

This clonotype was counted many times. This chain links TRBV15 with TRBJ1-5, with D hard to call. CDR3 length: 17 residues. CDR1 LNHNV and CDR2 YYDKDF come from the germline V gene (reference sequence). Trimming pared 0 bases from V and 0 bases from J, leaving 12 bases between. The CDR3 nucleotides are TGTGCCACCAGCAGAGATTTGAGTGTACCTAGCAATCAGCCCCAGCATTTT. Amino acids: CATSRDLSVPSNQPQHF.

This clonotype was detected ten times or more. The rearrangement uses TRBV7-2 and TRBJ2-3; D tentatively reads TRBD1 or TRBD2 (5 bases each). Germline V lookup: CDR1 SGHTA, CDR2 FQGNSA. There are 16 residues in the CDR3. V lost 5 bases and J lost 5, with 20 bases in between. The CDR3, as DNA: TGTGCCAGCAGCCCACAGGCCGGGACGAGGGGAGATACGCAGTATTTT. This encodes CASSPQAGTRGDTQYF.

The CDR3 here is CASSPTQGSNGYTF. The CDR3 nucleotides read TGTGCCAGCTCACCAACACAGGGGTCAAATGGCTACACCTTC. The chain recombines TRBV18 with TRBJ1-2; 7 bases map to TRBD1. The V gene end was trimmed by 2 bases and the J gene end by 6 bases; junction bases not matched to a gene: 6. The CDR3 covers 14 residues. Germline V gene data show CDR1 as KGHSH and CDR2 as LQKENI.

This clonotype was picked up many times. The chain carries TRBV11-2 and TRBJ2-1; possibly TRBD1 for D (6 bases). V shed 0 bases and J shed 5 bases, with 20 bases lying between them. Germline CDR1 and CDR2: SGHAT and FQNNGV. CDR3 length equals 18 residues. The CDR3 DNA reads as TGTGCCAGCAGCTTAGATCTGTTTCGCAGGGGCAGGGACAATGAGCAGTTCTTC. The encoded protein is CASSLDLFRRGRDNEQFF.

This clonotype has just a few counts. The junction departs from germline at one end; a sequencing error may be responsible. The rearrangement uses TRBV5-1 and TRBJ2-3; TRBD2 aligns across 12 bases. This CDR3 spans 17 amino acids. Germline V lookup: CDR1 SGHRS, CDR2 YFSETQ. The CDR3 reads CASTLRTSGIEGDTQYF. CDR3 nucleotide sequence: TGCGCCAGCACCTTGAGGACTAGCGGGATTGAAGGAGATACGCAGTATTTT.

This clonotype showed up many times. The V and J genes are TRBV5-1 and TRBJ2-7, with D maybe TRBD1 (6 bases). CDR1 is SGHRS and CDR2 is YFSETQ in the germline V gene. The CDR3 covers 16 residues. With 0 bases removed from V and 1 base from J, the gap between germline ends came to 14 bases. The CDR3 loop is CASSLGGAGASYEQYF. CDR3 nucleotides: TGCGCCAGCAGCTTGGGAGGGGCAGGGGCATCCTACGAGCAGTACTTC.

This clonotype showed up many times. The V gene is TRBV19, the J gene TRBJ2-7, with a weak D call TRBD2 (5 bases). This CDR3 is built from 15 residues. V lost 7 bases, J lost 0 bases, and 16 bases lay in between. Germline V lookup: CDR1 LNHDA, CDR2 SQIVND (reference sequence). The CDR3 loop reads CASKVVDSYSYEQYF. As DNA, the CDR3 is TGTGCCAGTAAGGTGGTGGACTCCTACTCCTACGAGCAGTACTTC.

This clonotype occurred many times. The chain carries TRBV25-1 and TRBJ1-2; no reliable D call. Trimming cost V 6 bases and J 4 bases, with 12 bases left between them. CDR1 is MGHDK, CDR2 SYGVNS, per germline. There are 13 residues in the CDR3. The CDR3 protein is CASRRTGVYGYTF. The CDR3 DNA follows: TGTGCCAGCAGAAGAACCGGGGTCTATGGCTACACCTTC.

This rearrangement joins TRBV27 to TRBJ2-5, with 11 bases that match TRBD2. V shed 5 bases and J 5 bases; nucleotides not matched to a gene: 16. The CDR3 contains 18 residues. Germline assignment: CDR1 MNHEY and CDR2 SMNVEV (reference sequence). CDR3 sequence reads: CASSPAPFSGRGDETQYF. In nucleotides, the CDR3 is TGTGCCAGCAGTCCCGCCCCTTTTAGCGGGAGGGGGGATGAGACCCAGTACTTC.

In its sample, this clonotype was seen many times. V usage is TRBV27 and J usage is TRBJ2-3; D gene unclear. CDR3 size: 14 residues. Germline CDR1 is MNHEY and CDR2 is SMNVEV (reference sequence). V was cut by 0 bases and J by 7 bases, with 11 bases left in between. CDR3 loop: CASSLSKGKYTQYF. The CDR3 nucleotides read TGTGCCAGCAGTTTATCAAAAGGGAAATATACGCAGTATTTT.

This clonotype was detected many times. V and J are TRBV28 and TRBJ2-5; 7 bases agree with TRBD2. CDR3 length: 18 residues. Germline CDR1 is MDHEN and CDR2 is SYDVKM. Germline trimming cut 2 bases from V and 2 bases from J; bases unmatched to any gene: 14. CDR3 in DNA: TGTGCCAGCAGTTTACCGGGTAGCGGGTCCTCCCCTCAAGAGACCCAGTACTTC. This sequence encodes CASSLPGSGSSPQETQYF.

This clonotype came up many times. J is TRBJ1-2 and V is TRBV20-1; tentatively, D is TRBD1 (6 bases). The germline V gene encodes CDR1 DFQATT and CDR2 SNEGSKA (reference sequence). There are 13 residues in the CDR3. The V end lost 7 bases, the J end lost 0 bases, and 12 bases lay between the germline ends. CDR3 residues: CSVVDRANYGYTF. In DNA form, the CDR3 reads TGCAGTGTTGTGGACAGAGCTAACTATGGCTACACCTTC.

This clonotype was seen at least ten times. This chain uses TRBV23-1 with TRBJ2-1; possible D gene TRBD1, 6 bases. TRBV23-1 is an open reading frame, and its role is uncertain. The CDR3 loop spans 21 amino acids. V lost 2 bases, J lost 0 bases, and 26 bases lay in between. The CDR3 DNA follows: TGCGCCAGCAGTCAACCACAACAGGAGCTAGAGCTCAGGGGCTCCTACAATGAGCAGTTCTTC. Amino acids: CASSQPQQELELRGSYNEQFF.

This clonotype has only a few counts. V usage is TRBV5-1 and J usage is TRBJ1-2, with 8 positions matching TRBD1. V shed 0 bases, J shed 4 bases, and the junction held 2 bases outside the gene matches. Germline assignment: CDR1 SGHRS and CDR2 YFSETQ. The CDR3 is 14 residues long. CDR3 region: CASSLGDRGYGYTF. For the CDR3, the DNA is TGCGCCAGCAGCTTGGGTGACAGGGGCTATGGCTACACCTTC.

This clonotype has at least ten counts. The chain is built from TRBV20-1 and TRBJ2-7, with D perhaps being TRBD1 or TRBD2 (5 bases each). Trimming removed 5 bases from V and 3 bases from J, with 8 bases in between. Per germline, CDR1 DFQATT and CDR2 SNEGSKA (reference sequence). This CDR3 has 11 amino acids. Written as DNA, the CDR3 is TGCAGTGCTGGGGGTCGCTACGAGCAGTACTTC. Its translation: CSAGGRYEQYF.